These T cell receptor beta chains were read from a single sample in a study of spatial heterogeneity in lung cancer. A single record per CDR3 protein comes from TCRdb applying MiXCR to the 5' RACE reads. The sample carries some 11,000 distinct CDR3 sequences, approximately 3.7% recorded once. The starting material was PBMCs, obtained at surgery. These receptors all stem from a female donor with early-stage non-small cell lung cancer. Each CDR3 is given with its conserved first and last residue. A D gene is named only where the DNA matches it firmly. Size tells how often a clone was seen (once, few, many) or the class of an expanded clone, and some rows leave it out.

D,size,V,J,CDR3,DNA
-,-,TRBV5-6,TRBJ1-2,CASSLGTEYGYTF,TGTGCCAGCAGCTTGGGGACGGAGTATGGCTACACCTTC
TRBD2,many,TRBV6-6,TRBJ2-3,CASSSTSGSFGTDTQYF,TGTGCCAGCAGTTCGACTAGCGGGAGTTTCGGTACAGATACGCAGTATTTT
-,few,TRBV3-1,TRBJ2-7,CASSHRARSVEQYF,TGTGCCAGCAGCCATCGGGCCCGGTCAGTCGAGCAGTACTTC
-,many,TRBV4-3,TRBJ2-7,CASSQYDGYEQYF,TGCGCCAGCAGCCAGTACGACGGTTACGAGCAGTACTTC
-,many,TRBV5-1,TRBJ1-3,CASSLAGEFSGNTIYF,TGCGCCAGCAGCTTGGCCGGGGAATTCTCTGGAAACACCATATATTTT
-,many,TRBV6-1,TRBJ2-3,CASRDRSTDTQYF,TGTGCCAGCAGAGACAGGAGCACAGATACGCAGTATTTT
-,many,TRBV12-3/TRBV12-4,TRBJ2-5,CASSTSGTNEETQYF,TGTGCCAGCAGTACATCCGGGACAAACGAAGAGACCCAGTACTTC
TRBD1,many,TRBV7-8,TRBJ1-2,CASSEGGQGRYGYTF,TGTGCCAGCAGTGAGGGAGGACAGGGACGATATGGCTACACCTTC
TRBD2,many,TRBV7-2,TRBJ2-7,CASRPGLAGVAYEQYF,TGTGCCAGCAGACCGGGACTAGCGGGAGTAGCGTACGAGCAGTACTTC
TRBD2,medium-sized,TRBV29-1,TRBJ2-5,CSARTSGETQYF,TGCAGCGCAAGGACTAGTGGAGAGACCCAGTACTTC
TRBD1,many,TRBV29-1,TRBJ2-4,CSCGGTGAGNIQYF,TGCAGCTGCGGGGGGACAGGGGCCGGGAACATTCAGTACTTC
-,many,TRBV7-6,TRBJ2-2,CASSLDGYTGELFF,TGTGCCAGCAGCCTGGACGGTTACACCGGGGAGCTGTTTTTT
-,many,TRBV3-1,TRBJ1-3,CASSRRDSGNTIYF,TGTGCCAGCAGCCGGCGGGACTCTGGAAACACCATATATTTT
TRBD1,many,TRBV10-2,TRBJ2-5,CASSPGTGNTETQYF,TGCGCCAGCAGCCCCGGGACAGGGAACACGGAGACCCAGTACTTC
-,many,TRBV20-1,TRBJ2-1,CSARKPSYNEQFF,TGCAGTGCTCGGAAACCTTCCTACAATGAGCAGTTCTTC
-,many,TRBV5-1,TRBJ2-5,CASSLGGSQETQYF,TGCGCCAGCAGCTTGGGGGGATCACAAGAGACCCAGTACTTC
-,many,TRBV3-1,TRBJ2-7,CASSRLLGQTEQYF,TGTGCCAGCAGCCGGCTGTTAGGTCAAACGGAGCAGTACTTC
-,many,TRBV7-9,TRBJ2-7,CATGSPGSEQYF,TGTGCCACAGGGTCCCCAGGGAGCGAGCAGTACTTC
-,many,TRBV6-5,TRBJ2-3,CASSTGGQGTDTQYF,TGTGCCAGCAGTACTGGGGGGCAGGGCACAGATACGCAGTATTTT
TRBD2,many,TRBV5-4,TRBJ2-5,CASSSRGGRETQYF,TGTGCCAGCAGTAGCCGGGGGGGCCGAGAGACCCAGTACTTC
TRBD1,many,TRBV7-8,TRBJ2-5,CASSLDRGLLETQYF,TGTGCCAGCAGCTTAGACAGGGGGTTGTTAGAGACCCAGTACTTC
TRBD2,many,TRBV27,TRBJ2-7,CASRVSGGATYEQYF,TGTGCCAGCAGGGTTAGCGGGGGGGCGACCTACGAGCAGTACTTC
TRBD1,many,TRBV6-5,TRBJ2-1,CASSRGTGSYNEQFF,TGTGCCAGCAGTCGCGGGACAGGATCCTACAATGAGCAGTTCTTC
-,many,TRBV28,TRBJ2-3,CASSPLSSDTDTQYF,TGTGCCAGCAGCCCCCTCAGTAGCGACACAGATACGCAGTATTTT
TRBD2,many,TRBV6-5,TRBJ2-7,CASSYGTSGTYEQYF,TGTGCCAGCAGTTATGGGACTAGCGGGACCTACGAGCAGTACTTC
TRBD2,many,TRBV4-2,TRBJ2-7,CASSQAAGRDEQYF,TGTGCCAGCAGCCAAGCGGCAGGGAGGGACGAGCAGTACTTC
TRBD2,many,TRBV12-3/TRBV12-4,TRBJ2-3,CASSGPPASGKQVTDTQYF,TGTGCCAGCAGTGGCCCCCCGGCTAGCGGGAAACAAGTGACAGATACGCAGTATTTT